These 25 T cell receptor beta chains were sequenced from one sample in a study of somatic mutations in cytotoxic T cells in rheumatoid arthritis. Sequencing was performed with immunoSEQ multiplex PCR; in TCRdb, only in-frame clones are kept and a portion is missing. The profile shows roughly 9,800 clones, about nine tenths of them singletons. Sequenced input: CD4+ T cells sorted from blood. The receptors stem from a woman aged 18-29 years with rheumatoid arthritis.

The rearrangement uses TRBV2 and TRBJ1-5; D is unclear. In germline, CDR1 is SNHLY, CDR2 FYNNEI. The CDR3 sequence is 12 residues long. Trimming pared 4 bases from V and 7 bases from J, leaving 8 bases between. CDR3 coding DNA: TGTGCCAGCAGTGCACTGAACCAGCCCCAGCATTTT. Translation: CASSALNQPQHF.

The chain combines TRBV11-2 with TRBJ1-2; 9 nucleotides match TRBD1. The CDR3 consists of 15 residues. Per the germline V gene, CDR1 is SGHAT and CDR2 is FQNNGV. V lost 4 bases, J lost 3 bases, and 6 bases stayed unmatched. CDR3 loop: CASSSLQGAHYGYTF. The CDR3 bases are TGTGCCAGCAGCTCGCTACAGGGGGCCCACTATGGCTACACCTTC.

The J gene is TRBJ1-2, the V gene TRBV7-9, with a weak D call TRBD1 (6 bases). Germline V gene data show CDR1 as SEHNR and CDR2 as FQNEAQ (reference sequence). Trimming stripped 5 bases from V and 4 bases from J, with 11 bases between. This CDR3 has 13 residues. The CDR3 region is CASSDRTAYGYTF. The CDR3 nucleotides read TGTGCCAGCAGCGATCGGACAGCCTATGGCTACACCTTC.

The genes are TRBV5-1 and TRBJ2-2, with D uncertain. The CDR3 loop spans 15 amino acids. The V and J ends lost 0 bases and 1 base respectively, with 7 bases between them. Per the germline V gene, CDR1 is SGHRS and CDR2 is YFSETQ. Written as DNA, the CDR3 is TGCGCCAGCAGCTTGGTTCAGGAGAACACCGGGGAGCTGTTTTTT. Its protein is CASSLVQENTGELFF. The whole variable domain, filled in from reference TRBV5-1 and TRBJ2-2, reads KAGVTQTPRYLIKTRGQQVTLSCSPISGHRSVSWYQQTPGQGLQFLFEYFSETQRNKGNFPGRFSGRQFSNSRSEMNVSTLELGDSALYLCASSLVQENTGELFFGEGSRLTVL.

The V call is TRBV30, the J call TRBJ1-5; D might be TRBD1 (6 bases). The CDR3 has 15 residues. Per the germline V gene, CDR1 is GTSNPN and CDR2 is SVGIG (reference sequence). Trimming cost V 4 bases and J 2 bases, with 15 bases left between them. This CDR3 reads CAWTEQGRGNQPQHF. In nucleotides, the CDR3 is TGTGCCTGGACTGAACAGGGAAGGGGCAATCAGCCCCAGCATTTT.

This chain links TRBV5-1 with TRBJ2-3; possible D gene TRBD1, 6 bases. The CDR3 totals 13 residues. Between the trimmed V and J ends, which lost 4 bases and 5 bases, there was a span of 11 bases. Germline CDR1 reads SGHRS; CDR2 reads YFSETQ. CDR3 nucleotide sequence: TGCGCCAGCAGCGCAGGGGTAAGAGATACGCAGTATTTT. Translated: CASSAGVRDTQYF.

The gene calls are TRBV7-2 and TRBJ2-7; tentative D call: TRBD2 (7 bases). The CDR3 spans 14 residues. The germline V and J ends were trimmed by 2 bases and 2 bases, with 10 bases remaining between them. Germline CDR1 and CDR2: SGHTA and FQGNSA. CDR3 sequence: CASSLREGAYEQYF. Written as DNA, the CDR3 is TGTGCCAGCAGCTTAAGGGAGGGGGCCTACGAGCAGTACTTC.

Concerning this clone itself: At one end, the junction sequence differs from germline, possibly due to a read error. J is TRBJ2-1 and V is TRBV11-3, with D maybe TRBD2 (5 bases). Germline V lookup: CDR1 SGHNT, CDR2 YENEEA. The CDR3 is 15 amino acids. The CDR3 region is CASSPRAGPYNEQLF. The DNA of the CDR3 is TGTGCCAGCAGCCCTAGGGCGGGCCCTTACAATGAGCAGCTCTTC.

The chain carries TRBV9 and TRBJ2-2, with D hard to call. V lost 4 bases, J lost 6 bases, and 16 bases lay in between. CDR1 SGDLS and CDR2 YYNGEE come from the germline V gene. The CDR3 spans 15 residues. CDR3 loop: CASSTGFLTAGELFF. In nucleotides, the CDR3 is TGTGCCAGCAGCACCGGGTTTTTGACGGCCGGGGAGCTGTTTTTT.

This clone was seen only once. The chain joins TRBV7-2 to TRBJ1-1, with D tentatively TRBD1 (5 bases). The germline V gene has CDR1 SGHTA and CDR2 FQGNSA. CDR3 length: 16 amino acids. The V gene lost 1 base and the J gene lost 4 bases, with 16 bases spanning the gap. Written as DNA, the CDR3 is TGTGCCAGCAGCTTAGGTGGGGGAGGGTCTTTCACTGAAGCTTTCTTT. This encodes CASSLGGGGSFTEAFF. Combining the CDR3 with reference TRBV7-2 and TRBJ1-1 gives the whole variable domain GAGVSQSPSNKVTEKGKDVELRCDPISGHTALYWYRQSLGQGLEFLIYFQGNSAPDKSGLPSDRFSAERTGGSVSTLTIQRTQQEDSAVYLCASSLGGGGSFTEAFFGQGTRLTVV.

This clone was picked up one time. The chain employs TRBV2 and TRBJ1-4; 7 bases map to TRBD1. The CDR3 loop spans 15 amino acids. J lost 7 bases, V lost 4 bases, and 9 bases had no gene match. Germline CDR1 and CDR2: SNHLY and FYNNEI. CDR3: CASSVGLQGREKLFF. The CDR3 coding sequence is TGTGCCAGCAGTGTCGGTCTACAGGGGCGTGAAAAACTGTTTTTT.

Concerning this clone: This same CDR3 is encoded by further DNA sequences in the sample. The chain joins TRBV6-6 to TRBJ2-1; the D is unclear. The germline gives CDR1 MNHNY, CDR2 SVGAGI (reference sequence). V lost 0 bases and J lost 3, with 6 bases in between. The CDR3 consists of 14 residues. CDR3 amino acids: CASSYSRVYNEQFF. The CDR3 nucleotides read TGTGCCAGCAGTTACTCGCGCGTCTACAATGAGCAGTTCTTC.

The CDR3 region has the DNA TGTGCCAGCAGTACGGGACAGCGGAACACTGAAGCTTTCTTT. Its translation: CASSTGQRNTEAFF. This chain uses TRBV28 with TRBJ1-1, with 7 positions matching TRBD1. After removal of 5 bases from V and 1 base from J, the junction contained 4 bases not matched to a gene. The CDR3 covers 14 residues. Germline V gene sequence: CDR1 MDHEN, CDR2 SYDVKM.

V and J are TRBV18 and TRBJ1-2, with 8 bases matching TRBD1. Germline CDR1 reads KGHSH; CDR2 reads LQKENI. The CDR3 is 14 amino acids. V gave up 3 bases and J gave up 8 bases; unmatched junction bases: 8. The CDR3 spells CASSPTTGEGGYTF. The CDR3 DNA reads TGTGCCAGCTCACCGACGACAGGGGAGGGGGGCTACACCTTC.

V and J are TRBV10-3 and TRBJ2-3; D remains ambiguous. V lost 6 bases and J lost 2, with 15 bases in between. CDR1 is ENHRY and CDR2 is SYGVKD in the germline V gene. The CDR3 has 15 amino acids. Here the CDR3 reads CAISGATTYTDTQYF. For the CDR3, the DNA is TGTGCCATCAGCGGAGCAACGACTTACACAGATACGCAGTATTTT.

The CDR3 protein is CASSITGFSSGYTF. Written as DNA, the CDR3 is TGTGCCAGTAGTATCACAGGGTTCTCCAGTGGCTACACCTTC. The rearrangement uses TRBV19 and TRBJ1-2; perhaps TRBD1 as D (6 bases). The CDR3 has 14 residues. Trimming cost V 3 bases and J 7 bases, with 15 bases left between them. CDR1 and CDR2 (germline): LNHDA, SQIVND (reference sequence).

The sample holds one count of this clone. The chain links TRBV7-9 to TRBJ1-1, with D possibly TRBD1 on 5 matching bases. The length of the CDR3 is 14 residues. The V gene's germline CDR1 is SEHNR and CDR2 FQNEAQ (reference sequence). The V gene lost 6 bases and the J gene lost 0 bases, with 11 bases spanning the gap. This CDR3 reads CASRTTGVNTEAFF. In DNA, the CDR3 is TGTGCCAGCAGGACCACAGGCGTGAACACTGAAGCTTTCTTT. Combining the CDR3 with reference TRBV7-9 and TRBJ1-1 gives the whole variable domain DTGVSQNPRHKITKRGQNVTFRCDPISEHNRLYWYRQTLGQGPEFLTYFQNEAQLEKSRLLSDRFSAERPKGSFSTLEIQRTEQGDSAMYLCASRTTGVNTEAFFGQGTRLTVV.

The chain employs TRBV7-9 and TRBJ2-5; tentative D call: TRBD2 (7 bases). The DNA end is a closer match to TRBJ2-7, so the J assignment may be wrong. Germline V gives CDR1 SEHNR, CDR2 FQNEAQ (reference sequence). CDR3 size: 15 residues. CDR3 sequence reads: CASSLTGGGPYEQYF. For the CDR3, the DNA is TGTGCCAGCAGCCTGACTGGCGGGGGCCCCTACGAGCAGTACTTC.

V gene TRBV14 combines with J gene TRBJ2-2, with D unclear. CDR3 length: 14 residues. V was pared by 2 bases and J by 0 bases, with 4 bases between. Germline V gene lookup returns CDR1 SGHDN and CDR2 FVKESK. CDR3 protein: CASSQQANTGELFF. The CDR3 bases are TGTGCCAGCAGCCAACAGGCGAACACCGGGGAGCTGTTTTTT. The variable domain in full, with the rest retrieved from reference TRBV14 and TRBJ2-2, is EAGVTQFPSHSVIEKGQTVTLRCDPISGHDNLYWYRRVMGKEIKFLLHFVKESKQDESGMPNNRFLAERTGGTYSTLKVQPAELEDSGVYFCASSQQANTGELFFGEGSRLTVL.

The CDR3 nucleotides are TGTGCCAGTAGTATTCGGCCGAGTGGAATAGGGATTCGACTAGCGAATTCCTACGAGCAGTACTTC. This gives the protein CASSIRPSGIGIRLANSYEQYF. This chain joins TRBV19 and TRBJ2-7, with 8 nucleotides matching TRBD2. This CDR3 region has 22 residues. With V trimmed by 3 bases and J by 1 base, 26 bases remained unmatched. Looked up from germline, CDR1 is LNHDA and CDR2 is SQIVND (reference sequence). Full variable domain (missing parts from reference TRBV19 and TRBJ2-7): DGGITQSPKYLFRKEGQNVTLSCEQNLNHDAMYWYRQDPGQGLRLIYYSQIVNDFQKGDIAEGYSVSREKKESFPLTVTSAQKNPTAFYLCASSIRPSGIGIRLANSYEQYFGPGTRLTVT.

This clone is a singleton in its sample. V is TRBV5-1 and J is TRBJ2-2, with 11 nucleotides matching TRBD1. The CDR3 is made up of 16 amino acids. V was clipped by 1 base and J by 5 bases; unmatched bases: 4. Germline-derived CDR1 and CDR2 are SGHRS and YFSETQ. The CDR3 spells CASSLWGTGGTGELFF. As DNA, the CDR3 is TGCGCCAGCAGCTTGTGGGGGACAGGGGGAACCGGGGAGCTGTTTTTT.

This clone has a single count. This rearrangement joins TRBV19 to TRBJ1-5, with D unresolved. V lost 6 bases to trimming and J lost 0 bases, with 15 bases between them. CDR3 length: 16 residues. Germline lookup yields CDR1 LNHDA and CDR2 SQIVND (reference sequence). The CDR3 spells CASRSHVGVSNQPQHF. The CDR3, as DNA: TGTGCCAGTAGGTCCCATGTTGGAGTTAGCAATCAGCCCCAGCATTTT.

CDR3 DNA: TGCAGCGTTGAGGTCGTAACAGCCTCTACAGATACGCAGTATTTT. It is translated as CSVEVVTASTDTQYF. The genes are TRBV29-1 and TRBJ2-3; D not certain. Trimming removed 3 bases from V and 3 bases from J, with 16 bases in between. Looked up from germline, CDR1 is SQVTM and CDR2 is ANQGSEA. The CDR3 is 15 residues long.

This rearrangement joins TRBV28 to TRBJ1-5; no reliable D call. The CDR3 loop spans 13 amino acids. V lost 2 bases and J lost 8, with 10 bases in between. CDR1 MDHEN and CDR2 SYDVKM come from the germline V gene. The CDR3 DNA reads TGTGCCAGCAGTTTAACCCCTGAGGAGCCCCAGCATTTT. Translating it yields CASSLTPEEPQHF.

This chain uses TRBV6-5 with TRBJ1-1, with D possibly being TRBD1 (5 bases). This CDR3 spans 13 amino acids. V shed 4 bases and J shed 5 bases, with 11 bases lying between them. Germline CDR1 MNHEY, CDR2 SVGAGI. CDR3 residues: CASSFSEGTEAFF. The CDR3 nucleotides read TGTGCCAGCAGTTTCTCGGAGGGGACTGAAGCTTTCTTT.